This T cell receptor (beta chain) was sequenced during a study of radiation and T cells in renal cell carcinoma. Repertoires were generated with immunoSEQ multiplex PCR, while TCRdb's copy carries only in-frame clones and drops some. The sample yields about 90,000 clones, around 81% seen once. As for time point: blood 4 weeks post-SBRT, at nephrectomy. This sample's treatment: 15 Gy SBRT to primary tumor, nephrectomy 4 weeks later. The tumor was a clear cell renal cell carcinoma. The sample holds a few counts of this clone. Germline V gives CDR1 SGDLS, CDR2 YYNGEE. The CDR3 is made up of 18 amino acids. The germline V and J ends were trimmed by 3 bases and 6 bases, with 24 bases remaining between them.

The material was blood, obtained from a patient whose treatment included radiotherapy and nephrectomy. The receptor was isolated from a man in his fifties with renal cell carcinoma. V is TRBV9 and J is TRBJ2-2, with D maybe TRBD2 (7 bases). As DNA, the CDR3 is TGTGCCAGCAGCGCCAATTTGCTGGGGGGGACATTTTCCGGGGAGCTGTTTTTT. Translated: CASSANLLGGTFSGELFF.